These 11 T cell receptor beta chains were all obtained from the same sample, sequenced in a study of shared clonotypes between healthy human individuals (TCRdb year 2020). Receptors were amplified or captured by the immunoSEQ multiplex PCR assay. Sourced from immuneACCESS, this table was stored by TCRdb with only in-frame sequences that have V and J called. A share of the clones is absent; for the studies checked, an unresolved V gene accounts for under half, and the remainder has no known explanation. Within this sample are about 2.5 million clones, with around 90% of them counted one time only. Jointly, the top ten make up about 0.36% of the sample. Material: naive CD4+ T cells from PBMCs. Sample cell subset or site, as interpreted from the label and publication: CD45RA+ positively selected. The source is a man in his late teens or twenties in good health. Some clones in this sample may be carry-over from other donors' samples.

The chain links TRBV7-7 to TRBJ2-1; TRBD2 is a possible D gene (5 bases). The V end lost 5 bases, the J end lost 7 bases, and 12 bases lay between the germline ends. Germline V CDR1 and CDR2: SSHAT, FNYEAQ (reference sequence). This CDR3 comprises 13 residues. In DNA, the CDR3 is TGTGCCAGCAGCCCCGGACTCCCAAATGAGCAGTTCTTC. Translating gives CASSPGLPNEQFF.

The genes are TRBV20-1 and TRBJ2-5; D gene unclear. Deletions cut 3 bases from V and 9 bases from J, with 11 bases between. This CDR3 contains 11 residues. Germline CDR1 reads DFQATT; CDR2 reads SNEGSKA (reference sequence). The CDR3 region has the DNA TGCAGTGCTAGCCTTAGTCCGGCCCAGTACTTC. Translating gives CSASLSPAQYF.

V and J are TRBV30 and TRBJ1-6, with TRBD1 matching 8 bases. V was clipped by 0 bases and J by 11 bases; unmatched bases: 3. Germline CDR1 and CDR2: GTSNPN and SVGIG (reference sequence). The CDR3 contains 13 residues. The CDR3 sequence is CAWSVGQGTPLHF. In nucleotides, the CDR3 is TGTGCCTGGAGTGTAGGACAGGGAACACCCCTCCACTTT.

The rearrangement joins TRBV5-1 to TRBJ2-5; D is undetermined. This CDR3 spans 15 amino acids. V lost 4 bases, J lost 3 bases, and 16 bases lay in between. Looked up from germline, CDR1 is SGHRS and CDR2 is YFSETQ. The CDR3 nucleotides are TGCGCCAGCAGCCATTTTAAAGGGTTCGAAGAGACCCAGTACTTC. Encoded protein: CASSHFKGFEETQYF.

The J gene is TRBJ2-7, the V gene TRBV27; 9 nucleotides align to TRBD2. The CDR3 is 18 residues long. V lost 9 bases, J lost 2 bases, and 20 bases stayed unmatched. Germline V gene sequence: CDR1 MNHEY, CDR2 SMNVEV (reference sequence). The CDR3 DNA reads TGTGCCAGGCCCACCATCGGGCTAGCGGGATCCCTTCCCTACGAGCAGTACTTC. Its protein is CARPTIGLAGSLPYEQYF.

The chain employs TRBV15 and TRBJ1-4, with D possibly TRBD1 on 5 matching bases. This CDR3 comprises 16 residues. V shed 1 base and J shed 8 bases, with 17 bases lying between them. Germline-derived CDR1 and CDR2 are LNHNV and YYDKDF (reference sequence). Written as DNA, the CDR3 is TGTGCCACCAGCAGAGCCCCAGGGACTGTTGGAGAAAAACTGTTTTTT. This encodes CATSRAPGTVGEKLFF.

The rearrangement links TRBV2 to TRBJ1-2, with TRBD1 as a possible D gene (6 bases). With 4 bases removed from V and 5 bases from J, the gap between germline ends came to 17 bases. The germline V gene has CDR1 SNHLY and CDR2 FYNNEI. The CDR3 is made up of 15 amino acids. The CDR3 DNA reads TGTGCCAGCAGTGTTCTGGGGGGCCAGGGGTATGGCTACACCTTC. Translating it yields CASSVLGGQGYGYTF.

The rearrangement links TRBV7-2 to TRBJ2-2, with 7 bases identical to TRBD1. The length of the CDR3 is 15 residues. The V gene's germline CDR1 is SGHTA and CDR2 FQGNSA. The ends lost 5 bases at V and 6 bases at J; junction bases unmatched: 9. CDR3 amino acids: CASSQRGGFAGELFF. The DNA for the CDR3 is TGTGCCAGCAGCCAAAGAGGGGGCTTCGCCGGGGAGCTGTTTTTT.

The chain couples TRBV6-1 to TRBJ2-1; weak D call: TRBD2 (5 bases). Trimming pared 6 bases from V and 0 bases from J, leaving 12 bases between. CDR3 length: 15 residues. Germline V gene sequence: CDR1 MNHNS, CDR2 SASEGT. The DNA for the CDR3 is TGTGCCAGCAGGAGCGGTACGCGCTCCTACAATGAGCAGTTCTTC. This gives the protein CASRSGTRSYNEQFF.

V and J are TRBV9 and TRBJ2-1; D is unclear. Germline CDR1 is SGDLS and CDR2 is YYNGEE. The V and J ends lost 4 bases and 10 bases respectively, with 15 bases between them. This CDR3 comprises 13 residues. The CDR3 sequence is CASSPKTRLEQFF. CDR3 nucleotide sequence: TGTGCCAGCAGCCCAAAGACCCGACTGGAGCAGTTCTTC.

The J gene is TRBJ1-5, the V gene TRBV7-2, with D maybe TRBD1 (5 bases). The CDR3 sequence is 13 residues long. The germline CDR1 and CDR2 sequences are SGHTA and FQGNSA. Trimming shortened V by 1 base and J by 7 bases, and 8 bases separated the two germline ends. This CDR3 reads CASSLVEGQPQHF. The CDR3 bases are TGTGCCAGCAGCTTAGTGGAGGGGCAGCCCCAGCATTTT.